The entry that follows covers one T cell receptor (beta chain) sequence. The junction differs from germline at one of its ends, possibly a read error. At the DNA level, this CDR3 is encoded by other sequences in the same sample as well. CDR1 and CDR2 (germline): LNHNV, YYDKDF (reference sequence). The CDR3 covers 17 residues. TCRdb reanalyzed the PCR reads via MiXCR. The table shows roughly 16,000 clones, with about 31% occurring only once. This specimen comes from a study of metastatic and nonmetastatic thyroid tumors. None of the patients had undergone any treatment ahead of thyroid surgery. The rearrangement uses TRBV15 and TRBJ1-3, with D unclear. The source material was tumor tissue. The receptor was derived from a female donor with papillary thyroid cancer or a benign thyroid nodule (not recorded which). Some clones in this sample may be carry-over from other donors' samples. The CDR3 reads CATSRDRSRSSGNTIYF. CDR3 DNA sequence: TGTGCCACCAGCAGAGATCGGTCAAGGTCCTCTGGGAACACCATATATTTT.